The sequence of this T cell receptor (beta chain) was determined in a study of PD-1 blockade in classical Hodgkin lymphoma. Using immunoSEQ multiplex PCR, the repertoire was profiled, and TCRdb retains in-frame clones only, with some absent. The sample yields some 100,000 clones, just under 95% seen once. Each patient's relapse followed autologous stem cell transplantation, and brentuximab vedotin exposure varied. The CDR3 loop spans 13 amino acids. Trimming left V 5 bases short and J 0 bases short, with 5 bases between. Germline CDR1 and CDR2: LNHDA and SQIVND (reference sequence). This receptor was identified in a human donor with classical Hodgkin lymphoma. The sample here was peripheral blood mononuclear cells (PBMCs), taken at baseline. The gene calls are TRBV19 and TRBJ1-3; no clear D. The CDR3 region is CASSFSSGNTIYF. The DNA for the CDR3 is TGTGCCAGTAGTTTCAGCTCTGGAAACACCATATATTTT.